Below are 24 T cell receptor beta chains sequenced from a single sample in a study of shared clonotypes between healthy human individuals. The data were produced by immunoSEQ multiplex PCR, yet TCRdb's version contains in-frame clones alone and is incomplete. The sample contains hundreds of thousands of clones, approximately 75% of which appear only once. Sequencing was carried out using memory CD4+ T cells sorted from blood. Indicated subset: CD45RA-negative fraction. The receptors were gathered from a woman younger than 45 in good health.

This chain joins TRBV27 and TRBJ2-7; D perhaps matches TRBD2 (6 bases). The CDR3 has 13 residues. The germline V gene has CDR1 MNHEY and CDR2 SMNVEV (reference sequence). Trimming left V 8 bases short and J 6 bases short, with 17 bases between. The CDR3 here is CASGRGGNFEQYF. For the CDR3, the DNA is TGTGCCAGCGGCCGGGGCGGGAACTTCGAGCAGTACTTC.

This clone came up once. This chain links TRBV11-3 with TRBJ1-1, with a weak D call TRBD1 (6 bases). Germline V lookup: CDR1 SGHNT, CDR2 YENEEA. V lost 3 bases and J 4 bases, leaving 15 bases between the germline ends. CDR3 length: 15 residues. This CDR3 is CASSFSSGAGTEAFF. In DNA, the CDR3 is TGTGCCAGCAGCTTTAGTTCGGGGGCAGGCACTGAAGCTTTCTTT.

The CDR3 protein is CASSVMVETQYF. In DNA, the CDR3 is TGTGCCAGCAGTGTAATGGTGGAGACCCAGTACTTC. The V and J genes are TRBV2 and TRBJ2-5; no reliable D call. The CDR3 covers 12 residues. Trimming shortened V by 4 bases and J by 5 bases, and 8 bases separated the two germline ends. Looked up from germline, CDR1 is SNHLY and CDR2 is FYNNEI.

The chain uses TRBV2 and TRBJ2-1; D is undetermined. The germline gives CDR1 SNHLY, CDR2 FYNNEI. CDR3 length: 14 amino acids. Trimming removed 3 bases at V and 5 bases at J, with 11 bases between. In nucleotides, the CDR3 is TGTGCCAGCAGTGATCTGGTAGTAGACAATGAGCAGTTCTTC. This sequence encodes CASSDLVVDNEQFF.

The J gene is TRBJ1-5, the V gene TRBV6-4; the D is unclear. The CDR3 length is 13 residues. V lost 4 bases to trimming and J lost 5 bases, with 9 bases between them. CDR1 is MRHNA and CDR2 is SNTAGT in the germline V gene. DNA for the CDR3: TGTGCCAGCAGTGCGGAACTTGATCAGCCCCAGCATTTT. This translates into CASSAELDQPQHF.

The V call is TRBV5-1, the J call TRBJ1-1; 7 bases map to TRBD1. Germline lookup yields CDR1 SGHRS and CDR2 YFSETQ. This CDR3 is 14 amino acids long. Unmatched junction bases numbered 5, after V lost 5 bases and J lost 1 base. CDR3 sequence reads: CASRRRQGNTEAFF. The CDR3 DNA sequence: TGCGCCAGCAGACGTCGACAGGGGAACACTGAAGCTTTCTTT. The full variable domain, rest sourced from reference TRBV5-1 and TRBJ1-1, is KAGVTQTPRYLIKTRGQQVTLSCSPISGHRSVSWYQQTPGQGLQFLFEYFSETQRNKGNFPGRFSGRQFSNSRSEMNVSTLELGDSALYLCASRRRQGNTEAFFGQGTRLTVV.

The sample holds a few counts of this clone. The CDR3 here is CASSFSTGIEQYF. In DNA form, the CDR3 reads TGTGCCAGCAGTTTCTCGACTGGCATCGAGCAGTACTTC. The chain has TRBV27 and TRBJ2-7; no definite D call. The V end lost 3 bases, the J end lost 6 bases, and 12 bases lay between the germline ends. CDR1 is MNHEY and CDR2 is SMNVEV in the germline V gene (reference sequence). This CDR3 is built from 13 residues.

The chain has TRBV5-1 and TRBJ2-4, with D possibly being TRBD1 (5 bases). The CDR3 runs to 13 residues. The V gene's germline CDR1 is SGHRS and CDR2 YFSETQ. The V end was cut by 0 bases, the J end by 5 bases, with 6 bases between. The DNA of the CDR3 is TGCGCCAGCAGCTTGGGACAGCAAAACATTCAGTACTTC. Translated, it gives CASSLGQQNIQYF.

The chain couples TRBV4-1 to TRBJ2-5; TRBD2 might be the D (5 bases). V lost 3 bases and J lost 0, with 8 bases in between. The CDR3 consists of 14 residues. Germline V gene data show CDR1 as MGHRA and CDR2 as YSYEKL. CDR3 DNA sequence: TGCGCCAGCAGCCAGGTGCGGGACCAAGAGACCCAGTACTTC. Its translation is CASSQVRDQETQYF.

Remarks on this clone: Additional DNA sequences in this sample encode the identical CDR3. V and J are TRBV11-2 and TRBJ2-1; TRBD1 matches 8 bases. The germline V gene has CDR1 SGHAT and CDR2 FQNNGV. This CDR3 is built from 15 residues. V trimming: 1 base; J trimming: 6 bases; junction bases outside the gene matches: 5. CDR3 sequence reads: CASSLGGTGVNEQFF. DNA for the CDR3: TGTGCCAGCAGCTTAGGCGGGACAGGAGTCAATGAGCAGTTCTTC.

The chain has TRBV5-1 and TRBJ2-1; D is perhaps TRBD1 (5 bases). This CDR3 region has 15 residues. Trimming pared 6 bases from V and 2 bases from J, leaving 15 bases between. Per the germline V gene, CDR1 is SGHRS and CDR2 is YFSETQ. The CDR3 loop is CASTISTVAYNEQFF. CDR3 nucleotide sequence: TGCGCCAGCACCATATCGACAGTAGCCTACAATGAGCAGTTCTTC.

The chain is built from TRBV14 and TRBJ1-5; no firm D call. Trimming took 5 bases from V and 2 from J, leaving 7 bases between them. Per germline, CDR1 SGHDN and CDR2 FVKESK. The CDR3 has 13 amino acids. Written as DNA, the CDR3 is TGTGCCAGCAGCTTCGGGGGCAATCAGCCCCAGCATTTT. It is translated as CASSFGGNQPQHF.

This clone was recorded once. The chain carries TRBV19 and TRBJ2-2; 9 bases align to TRBD1. Trimming took 3 bases from V and 5 from J; bases not matched to a gene: 7. This CDR3 comprises 16 residues. Germline CDR1 is LNHDA and CDR2 is SQIVND (reference sequence). The CDR3 region has the DNA TGTGCCAGTAGTATTAGGGGGACAGGGAGGACCGGGGAGCTGTTTTTT. Amino acid sequence: CASSIRGTGRTGELFF.

This sequence joins TRBV30 and TRBJ1-5; D not certain. The V end lost 4 bases, the J end lost 3 bases, and 1 base lay between the germline ends. CDR1 is GTSNPN and CDR2 is SVGIG in the germline V gene (reference sequence). The CDR3 consists of 10 residues. CDR3 DNA sequence: TGTGCCTGGAACAATCAGCCCCAGCATTTT. Its translation is CAWNNQPQHF.

In this sample, this clone turned up a few times. The chain is built from TRBV2 and TRBJ1-2; D gene uncertain. This CDR3 spans 16 amino acids. The germline V gene encodes CDR1 SNHLY and CDR2 FYNNEI. V lost 3 bases and J lost 0, with 14 bases in between. The chain's CDR3 is CASSDFYGVANYGYTF. CDR3 bases: TGTGCCAGCAGTGACTTTTACGGTGTTGCTAACTATGGCTACACCTTC.

The rearrangement links TRBV6-6 to TRBJ1-5; D remains unclear. Trimming removed 5 bases from V and 6 bases from J, with 17 bases in between. This CDR3 is built from 15 residues. Germline V gene sequence: CDR1 MNHNY, CDR2 SVGAGI (reference sequence). CDR3 in DNA: TGTGCCAGCAGTAATCAGTTGCAGGCTAGTCAGCCCCAGCATTTT. Encoded protein: CASSNQLQASQPQHF.

This clone was observed a single time. The V gene is TRBV18, the J gene TRBJ1-1, with D hard to call. This CDR3 region has 11 residues. The germline V gene encodes CDR1 KGHSH and CDR2 LQKENI. Trimming took 3 bases from V and 4 from J, leaving 3 bases between them. The CDR3 here is CASSPGTEAFF. The DNA of the CDR3 is TGTGCCAGCTCACCTGGCACTGAAGCTTTCTTT.

The J gene is TRBJ2-2, the V gene TRBV19; the D is unclear. The V and J ends lost 2 bases and 6 bases respectively, with 10 bases between them. Germline lookup yields CDR1 LNHDA and CDR2 SQIVND (reference sequence). CDR3 length equals 14 residues. CDR3 sequence (DNA): TGTGCCAGTAGTATAAGTGGGATGGCCGGGGAGCTGTTTTTT. This gives the protein CASSISGMAGELFF.

J is TRBJ2-1 and V is TRBV7-9, with 11 bases aligning to TRBD2. J gave up 6 bases and V 0 bases, and 10 bases lay outside the gene matches. Looked up from germline, CDR1 is SEHNR and CDR2 is FQNEAQ (reference sequence). The CDR3 has 18 residues. In DNA form, the CDR3 reads TGTGCCAGCAGCTTAGCGGTCACTAGCGGGGGTATGGGCAATGAGCAGTTCTTC. Protein product: CASSLAVTSGGMGNEQFF. The whole variable domain, filled in from reference TRBV7-9 and TRBJ2-1, reads DTGVSQNPRHKITKRGQNVTFRCDPISEHNRLYWYRQTLGQGPEFLTYFQNEAQLEKSRLLSDRFSAERPKGSFSTLEIQRTEQGDSAMYLCASSLAVTSGGMGNEQFFGPGTRLTVL.

As concerns this clone: This specimen includes other DNA sequences encoding the same CDR3. The J gene is TRBJ1-2, the V gene TRBV28; maybe TRBD1 (5 bases). CDR3 length: 15 amino acids. Looked up from germline, CDR1 is MDHEN and CDR2 is SYDVKM. V was pared by 4 bases and J by 4 bases, with 16 bases between. CDR3 region: CASSSTGTGGYGYTF. The CDR3 DNA follows: TGTGCCAGCAGTTCCACCGGGACGGGGGGCTATGGCTACACCTTC.

The chain is built from TRBV18 and TRBJ2-5, with D perhaps TRBD2 (6 bases). Germline V CDR1 and CDR2: KGHSH, LQKENI. Trimming took off 1 base at V and 1 base at J, with 13 bases between the two ends. The CDR3 covers 16 residues. The CDR3, as DNA: TGTGCCAGCTCACCACTTGCGGGGCCGATCCAAGAGACCCAGTACTTC. Translation gives CASSPLAGPIQETQYF.

The sample holds one count of this clone. The chain joins TRBV5-4 to TRBJ1-2, with 10 bases that match TRBD1. The CDR3 consists of 16 residues. From germline, CDR1 is SGHNT and CDR2 YYREEE (reference sequence). The V gene end was trimmed by 4 bases and the J gene end by 0 bases; junction bases not matched to a gene: 6. Written as DNA, the CDR3 is TGTGCCAGCAGCCACCGACAGGGGGCCCCTAACTATGGCTACACCTTC. Translation gives CASSHRQGAPNYGYTF.

This chain links TRBV29-1 with TRBJ1-2; D gene uncertain. V lost 0 bases and J lost 8, with 10 bases in between. Germline V lookup: CDR1 SQVTM, CDR2 ANQGSEA. The CDR3 has 12 amino acids. CDR3 amino acids: CSVEEGRGGYTF. The DNA of the CDR3 is TGCAGCGTTGAAGAAGGCAGAGGCGGCTACACCTTC.

The rearrangement links TRBV19 to TRBJ2-3; tentative D call: TRBD2 (5 bases). Germline V gene lookup returns CDR1 LNHDA and CDR2 SQIVND (reference sequence). The CDR3 runs to 12 residues. Trimming cost V 6 bases and J 4 bases, with 8 bases left between them. CDR3 in DNA: TGTGCCAGTAGCCCGCGGGCAGATACGCAGTATTTT. Amino acid sequence: CASSPRADTQYF.